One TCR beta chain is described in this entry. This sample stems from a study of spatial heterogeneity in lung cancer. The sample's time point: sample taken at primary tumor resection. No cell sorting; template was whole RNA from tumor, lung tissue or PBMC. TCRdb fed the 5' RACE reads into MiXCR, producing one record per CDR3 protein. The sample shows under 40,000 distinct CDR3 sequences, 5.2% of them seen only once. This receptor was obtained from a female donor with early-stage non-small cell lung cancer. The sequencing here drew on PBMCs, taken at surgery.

The CDR3 nucleotides read TGTGCCAGCAGGGAAGCCGGGACAGGCGCTTATGGCTACACCTTC. It codes for CASREAGTGAYGYTF. V is TRBV12-3 or TRBV12-4 and J is TRBJ1-2, with 8 bases lining up with TRBD1. This CDR3 region has 15 residues. Losses at the gene ends were 6 bases for V and 5 bases for J; bases not matched to a gene: 11.